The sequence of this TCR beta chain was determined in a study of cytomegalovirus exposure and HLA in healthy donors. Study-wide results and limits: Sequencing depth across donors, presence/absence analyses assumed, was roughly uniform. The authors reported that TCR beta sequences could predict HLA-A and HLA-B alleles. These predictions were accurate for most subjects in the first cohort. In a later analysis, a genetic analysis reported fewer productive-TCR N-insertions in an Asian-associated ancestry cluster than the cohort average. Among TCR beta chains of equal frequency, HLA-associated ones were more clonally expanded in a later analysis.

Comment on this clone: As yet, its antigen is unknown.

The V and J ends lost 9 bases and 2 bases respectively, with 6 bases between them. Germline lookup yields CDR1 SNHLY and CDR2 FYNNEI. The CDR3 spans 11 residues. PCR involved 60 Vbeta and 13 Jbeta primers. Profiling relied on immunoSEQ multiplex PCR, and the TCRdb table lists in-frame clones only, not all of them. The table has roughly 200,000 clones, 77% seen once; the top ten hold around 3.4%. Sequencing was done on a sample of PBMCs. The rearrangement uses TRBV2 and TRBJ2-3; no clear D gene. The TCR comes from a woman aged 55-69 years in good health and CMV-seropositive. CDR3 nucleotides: TGTGCCAGACTTACCACAGATACGCAGTATTTT. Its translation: CARLTTDTQYF.